One T cell receptor beta chain is described in this entry. From germline, CDR1 is SGDLS and CDR2 YYNGEE. V gave up 1 base and J gave up 5 bases; unmatched junction bases: 7. This CDR3 spans 15 amino acids. PCR involved 60 Vbeta and 13 Jbeta primers. Profiled with immunoSEQ multiplex PCR; TCRdb holds only in-frame clones, not every one. The sample has some 200,000 clones; approximately 70% are singletons. This specimen belongs to a study of cytomegalovirus exposure and HLA in healthy donors. This sequence joins TRBV9 and TRBJ1-2; 8 nucleotides agree with TRBD1. This receptor was obtained from a young woman in good health and CMV-seronegative. Sequenced input: PBMCs. This chain's CDR3 is CASSVTSGGPYGYTF. The CDR3 DNA sequence: TGTGCCAGCAGCGTAACGTCAGGGGGCCCGTATGGCTACACCTTC. Filled out from reference TRBV9 and TRBJ1-2, the complete variable domain reads DSGVTQTPKHLITATGQRVTLRCSPRSGDLSVYWYQQSLDQGLQFLIQYYNGEERAKGNILERFSAQQFPDLHSELNLSSLELGDSALYFCASSVTSGGPYGYTFGSGTRLTVV.